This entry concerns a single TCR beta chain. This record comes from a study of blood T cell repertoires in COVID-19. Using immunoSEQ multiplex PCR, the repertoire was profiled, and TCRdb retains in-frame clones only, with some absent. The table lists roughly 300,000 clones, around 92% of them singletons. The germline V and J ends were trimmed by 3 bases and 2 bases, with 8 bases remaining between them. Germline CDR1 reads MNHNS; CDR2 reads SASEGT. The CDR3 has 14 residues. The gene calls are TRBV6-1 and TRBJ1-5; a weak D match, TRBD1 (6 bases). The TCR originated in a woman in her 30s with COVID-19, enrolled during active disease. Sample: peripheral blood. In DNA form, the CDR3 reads TGTGCCAGCAGTGACAGGGGAGGCAATCAGCCCCAGCATTTT. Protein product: CASSDRGGNQPQHF.